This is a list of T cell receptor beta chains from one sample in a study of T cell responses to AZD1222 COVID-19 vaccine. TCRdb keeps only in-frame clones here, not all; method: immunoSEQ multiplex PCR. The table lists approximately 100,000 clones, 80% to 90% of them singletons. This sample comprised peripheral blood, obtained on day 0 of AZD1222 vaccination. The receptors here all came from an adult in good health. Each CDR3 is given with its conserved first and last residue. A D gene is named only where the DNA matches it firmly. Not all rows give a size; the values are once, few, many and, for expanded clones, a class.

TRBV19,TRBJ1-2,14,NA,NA,TGTGCCAGTAGCGAAGGAGAGGGGCCCCTCGGCTACACCTTC,CASSEGEGPLGYTF
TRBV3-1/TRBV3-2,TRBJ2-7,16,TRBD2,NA,TGTGCCAGCAGCCCATCCGGGACTAGGGCCGCGGAGGAGCAGTACTTC,CASSPSGTRAAEEQYF
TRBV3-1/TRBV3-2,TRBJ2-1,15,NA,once,TGTGCCAGCAGCCAAGATTGGCAGCGGTCGGATGAGCAGTTCTTC,CASSQDWQRSDEQFF
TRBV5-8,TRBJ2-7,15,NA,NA,TGTGCCAGCAGCCTTGGCCCAGAAGCCTCCTACGAGCAGTACTTC,CASSLGPEASYEQYF
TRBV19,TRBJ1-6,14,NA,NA,TGTGCCAGTAGTACGGGACAAAAGGCTTCACCCCTCCACTTT,CASSTGQKASPLHF
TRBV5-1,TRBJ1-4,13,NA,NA,TGCGCCAGCAGCTGGACCTCAGGCAAGGAACTGTTTTTT,CASSWTSGKELFF
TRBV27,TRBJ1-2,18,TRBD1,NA,TGTGCCAGCAGTTTATTGCAAGATGGGACAGGCATTAACTATGGCTACACCTTC,CASSLLQDGTGINYGYTF
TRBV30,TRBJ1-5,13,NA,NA,TGTGCCTGGAGTAAGGAGGGAATCCAGCCCCAGCATTTT,CAWSKEGIQPQHF
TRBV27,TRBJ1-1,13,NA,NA,TGTGCCAGCAGTTTCCGGCAGCAGGCTGAAGCTTTCTTT,CASSFRQQAEAFF
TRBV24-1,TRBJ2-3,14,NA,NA,TGTGCCACCAGTGATTCCGCAATCACAGATACGCAGTATTTT,CATSDSAITDTQYF
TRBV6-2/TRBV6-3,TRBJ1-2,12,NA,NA,TGTGCCAGCAGCCGTGGGCCCCCGCCCGGCACCTTC,CASSRGPPPGTF
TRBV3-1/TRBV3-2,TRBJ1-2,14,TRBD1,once,TGTGCCAGCAGCCTCGGACAGGGCGGTAAGGGCTACACCTTC,CASSLGQGGKGYTF
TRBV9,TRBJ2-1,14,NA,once,TGTGCCAGCAGCGCCCCGGCCGGCGGCAATGAGCAGTTCTTC,CASSAPAGGNEQFF